Sequencing of this T cell receptor (beta chain) was carried out in a study of blood T cell repertoires in COVID-19 (dated by TCRdb to 2019 to 2021). For the study in its entirety: Collaborator samples came from the United States, Italy and Spain and covered acute and convalescent phases of COVID-19. The material from the prospective study consisted of cDNA or gDNA derived from T cells, B-cell-depleted T cells, or PBMCs. The dataset comprised deeply sampled blood TCRbeta repertoires from subjects exposed to, actively infected with, or recovered from COVID-19. The repertoires were made available in a free public database intended to serve as a resource for research on the immune response to SARS-CoV-2. Samples were obtained from the ongoing ImmuneRACE study (first 160 participants) and from about 1,300 subjects provided by 6 global collaborators. Nearly every sample came with metadata listing a de-identified subject ID, COVID-19 status, age in years and sex. Where available, HLA class I and class II types were taken from metadata supplied by the sample provider and were not determined by assay-based typing.

As for this clone: It lacks a known antigen. Nothing much larger sits one base from this clone, and base qualities are not available.

The cysteine opens and the phenylalanine closes a CDR3 of 15 amino acids. Just the 45-base CDR3 DNA is kept, in frame starting at base 1. V loses 3 bases at its end and J loses 4 bases; junction bases beyond the gene matches: 4. CDR1 SGHVS and CDR2 FNYEAQ were looked up in the germline V gene. Beyond this particular receptor, the publication reports: The quantity of clinical and demographic metadata differed by source and by participant and was supplied without curation.

TCRbeta CDR3 regions were amplified from genomic DNA using the immunoSEQ Assay, a bias-controlled multiplex PCR. The original methods were these. Nucleated cell counts per sample were estimated from amplification of reference gene primers within the assay. Sequence reads were collapsed and filtered to measure the absolute abundance of every unique TCRbeta CDR3 rearrangement. Productive Simpson clonality was computed per sample as the square root of Simpson's diversity index over productive rearrangements. TCRdb obtained this table from immuneACCESS and retained in-frame rearrangements with V and J assigned. These tables miss some clones; where compared with another copy, unresolved V genes account for less than half of the shortfall, and the remainder is unexplained. V and J calls and clone size are as listed in that table; D and trimming were resolved from the DNA. The sample profile shows about 170,000 clones; approximately 79% of them were found once. The leading ten clones occupy 7% of the sample.

At one collaborating source in Seattle, patients were enrolled during active infection and were followed longitudinally through the course of disease. Each collaborating institution followed its own protocols to collect whole blood in K2EDTA tubes. For TCRbeta analysis, collaborators shipped samples in one of three forms: frozen whole blood, isolated PBMCs, or DNA extracted from either of those sample types. The clonotype was recovered from a woman aged 40 to 55 with COVID-19, enrolled during active disease. The chain links TRBV7-6 with TRBJ2-2; 8 nucleotides in the junction match TRBD1. Material: peripheral blood. The CDR3 here reads CASSLWTGSTGELFF. The DNA sequence is TGTGCCAGCAGCTTGTGGACAGGGAGCACCGGGGAGCTGTTTTTT.